This TCR beta chain appears in the sequencing data of a study of lymphopenia after photon versus proton radiotherapy. The germline CDR1 and CDR2 sequences are SGHDT and YYEEEE. Trimming shortened V by 1 base and J by 0 bases, and 7 bases separated the two germline ends. CDR3 size: 15 residues. Study results and limitations: After lymphocyte nadir, photon-treated repertoires showed oligoclonal expansion, especially CD8+ Temra. Photon-treated patients lost naive T cells and TCR diversity; proton-treated stayed stable. Only patients who died were analyzed for survival; proton advantage is unproven. Larger post-nadir TCR diversity loss correlated inversely with survival in deceased patients.

Comments on this clone: The antigen is undetermined.

Profiled with immunoSEQ multiplex PCR; TCRdb holds only in-frame clones, not every one. The profile shows 40,000 to 55,000 clones, more than 85% of them singletons. The origin of this receptor is a woman between 40 and 55 years old with cholangiocarcinoma. This chain links TRBV5-6 with TRBJ1-4; D perhaps matches TRBD1 (5 bases). Sequencing was performed on peripheral blood, taken from a patient treated with photon-based radiotherapy. This CDR3 reads CASSLTGATNEKLFF. The CDR3 DNA is TGTGCCAGCAGCTTGACGGGGGCAACTAATGAAAAACTGTTTTTT.